This T cell receptor (beta chain) was captured by sequencing in a study of blood T cell repertoires in COVID-19. This clone was counted ten times or more. Assay used: immunoSEQ multiplex PCR; TCRdb lists only in-frame clones, some missing. The data contain 70,000 to 80,000 clones, around 87% of them singletons. The material sequenced was peripheral blood. The receptor comes from a human donor in a cohort sampled during active COVID-19.

CDR3 loop: CASSLPAGGNYGYTF. DNA for the CDR3: TGCGCCAGCAGCTTGCCGGCAGGTGGGAACTATGGCTACACCTTC. The J gene is TRBJ1-2, the V gene TRBV5-1; D is uncertain. The CDR3 is 15 residues long. Trimming cost V 1 base and J 2 bases, with 12 bases left between them. In germline, CDR1 is SGHRS, CDR2 YFSETQ.